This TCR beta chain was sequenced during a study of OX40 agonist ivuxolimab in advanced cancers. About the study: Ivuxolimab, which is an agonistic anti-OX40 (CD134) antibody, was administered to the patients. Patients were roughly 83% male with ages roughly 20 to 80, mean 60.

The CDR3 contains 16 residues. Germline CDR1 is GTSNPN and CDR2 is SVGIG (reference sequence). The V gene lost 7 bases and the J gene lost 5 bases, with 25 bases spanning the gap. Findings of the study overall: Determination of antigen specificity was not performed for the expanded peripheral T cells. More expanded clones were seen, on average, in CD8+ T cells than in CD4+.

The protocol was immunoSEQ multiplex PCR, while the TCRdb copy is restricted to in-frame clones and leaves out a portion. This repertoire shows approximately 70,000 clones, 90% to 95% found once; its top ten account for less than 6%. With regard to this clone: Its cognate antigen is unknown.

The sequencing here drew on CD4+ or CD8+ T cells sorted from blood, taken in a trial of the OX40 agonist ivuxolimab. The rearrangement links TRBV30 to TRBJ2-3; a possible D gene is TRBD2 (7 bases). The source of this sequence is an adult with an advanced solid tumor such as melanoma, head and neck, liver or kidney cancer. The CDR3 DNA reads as TGTGCCTCCGTGGGGGGGGGCCTGGGGTGGCAAGATACGCAGTATTTT. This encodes CASVGGGLGWQDTQYF.